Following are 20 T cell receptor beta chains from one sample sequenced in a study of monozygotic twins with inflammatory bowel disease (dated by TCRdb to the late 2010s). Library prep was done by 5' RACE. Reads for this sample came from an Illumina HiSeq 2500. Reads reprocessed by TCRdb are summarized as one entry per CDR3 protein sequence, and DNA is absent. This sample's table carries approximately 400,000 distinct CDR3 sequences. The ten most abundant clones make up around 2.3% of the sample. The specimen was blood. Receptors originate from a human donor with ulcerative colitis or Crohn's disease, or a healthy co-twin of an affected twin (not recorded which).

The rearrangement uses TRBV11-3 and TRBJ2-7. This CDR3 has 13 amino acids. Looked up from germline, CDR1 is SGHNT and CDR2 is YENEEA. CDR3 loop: CASSLDILSEQYF.

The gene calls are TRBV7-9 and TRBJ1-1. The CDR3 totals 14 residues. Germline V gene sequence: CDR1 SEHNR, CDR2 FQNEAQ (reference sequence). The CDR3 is CASSLVGLNTEAFF.

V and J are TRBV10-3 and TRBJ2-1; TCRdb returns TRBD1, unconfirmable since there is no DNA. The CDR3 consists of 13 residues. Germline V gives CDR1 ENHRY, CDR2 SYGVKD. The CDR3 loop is CAVTWGAYNEQFF.

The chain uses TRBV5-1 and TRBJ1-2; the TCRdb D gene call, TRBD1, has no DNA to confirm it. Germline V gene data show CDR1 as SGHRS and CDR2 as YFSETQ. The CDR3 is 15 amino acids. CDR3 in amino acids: CASSQSGTGLNGYTF.

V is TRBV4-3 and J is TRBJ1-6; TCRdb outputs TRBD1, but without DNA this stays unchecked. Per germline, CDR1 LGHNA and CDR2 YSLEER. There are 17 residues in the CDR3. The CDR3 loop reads CASSQRRDRATNSPLHF.

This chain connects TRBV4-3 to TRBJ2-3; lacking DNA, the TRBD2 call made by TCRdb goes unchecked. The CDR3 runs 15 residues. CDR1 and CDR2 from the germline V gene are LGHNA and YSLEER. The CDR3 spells CASSQETGVSDTQYF.

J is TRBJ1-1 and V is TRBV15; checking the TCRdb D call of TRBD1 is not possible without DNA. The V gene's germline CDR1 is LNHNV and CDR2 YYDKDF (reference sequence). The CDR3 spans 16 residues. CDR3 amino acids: CATSRSDRALNTEAFF.

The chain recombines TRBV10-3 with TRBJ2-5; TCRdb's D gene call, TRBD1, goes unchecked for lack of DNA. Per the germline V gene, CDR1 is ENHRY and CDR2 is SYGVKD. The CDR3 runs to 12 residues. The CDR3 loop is CAAGQGQETQYF.

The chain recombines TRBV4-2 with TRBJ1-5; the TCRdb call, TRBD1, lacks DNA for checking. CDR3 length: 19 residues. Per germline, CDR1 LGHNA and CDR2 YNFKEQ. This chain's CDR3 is CASSPSGRGRVGGNQPQHF.

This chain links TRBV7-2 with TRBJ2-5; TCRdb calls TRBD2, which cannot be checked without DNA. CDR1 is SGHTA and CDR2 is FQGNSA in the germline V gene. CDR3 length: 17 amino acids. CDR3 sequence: CASSLPGLAGGGETQYF.

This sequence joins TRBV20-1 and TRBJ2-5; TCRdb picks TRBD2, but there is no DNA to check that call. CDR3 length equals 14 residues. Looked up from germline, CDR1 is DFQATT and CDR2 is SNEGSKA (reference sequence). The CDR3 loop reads CSARPGRAMETQYF.

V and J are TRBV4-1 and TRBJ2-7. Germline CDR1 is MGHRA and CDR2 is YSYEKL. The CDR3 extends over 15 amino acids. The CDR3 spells CASSPSGSRSYEQYF.

CDR3 sequence reads: CASSVSGSENEQFF. The rearrangement links TRBV5-1 to TRBJ2-1; TCRdb names TRBD2, which stays unverified in the absence of DNA. The CDR3 consists of 14 residues. Germline V gene sequence: CDR1 SGHRS, CDR2 YFSETQ.

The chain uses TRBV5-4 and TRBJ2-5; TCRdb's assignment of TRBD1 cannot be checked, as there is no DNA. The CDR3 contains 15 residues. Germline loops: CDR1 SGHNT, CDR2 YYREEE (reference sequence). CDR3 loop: CASSYGGGFQETQYF.

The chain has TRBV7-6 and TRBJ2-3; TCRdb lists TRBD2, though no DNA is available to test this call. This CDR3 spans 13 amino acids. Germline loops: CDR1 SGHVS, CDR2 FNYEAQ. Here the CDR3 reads CASSLGSGDRQYF. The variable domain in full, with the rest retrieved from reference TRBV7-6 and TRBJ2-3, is GAGVSQSPRYKVTKRGQDVALRCDPISGHVSLYWYRQALGQGPEFLTYFNYEAQQDKSGLPNDRFSAERPEGSISTLTIQRTEQRDSAMYRCASSLGSGDRQYFGPGTRLTVL.

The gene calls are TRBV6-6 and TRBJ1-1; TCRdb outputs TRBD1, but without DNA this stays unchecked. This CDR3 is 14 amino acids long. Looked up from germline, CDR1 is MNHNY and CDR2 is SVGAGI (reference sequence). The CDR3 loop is CASRPGPTNTEAFF.

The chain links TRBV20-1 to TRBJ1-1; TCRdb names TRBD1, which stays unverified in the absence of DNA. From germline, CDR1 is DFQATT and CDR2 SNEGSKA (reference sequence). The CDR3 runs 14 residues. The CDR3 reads CSARGTGLGTEAFF.

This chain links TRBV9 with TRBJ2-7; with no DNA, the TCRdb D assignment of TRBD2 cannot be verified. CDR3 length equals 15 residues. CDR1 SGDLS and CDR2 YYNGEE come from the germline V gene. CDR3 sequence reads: CASSVGASGAYEQYF.

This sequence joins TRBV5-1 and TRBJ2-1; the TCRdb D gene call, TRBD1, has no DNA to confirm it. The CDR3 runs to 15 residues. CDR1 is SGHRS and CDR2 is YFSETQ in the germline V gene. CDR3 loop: CASSSRGEGYNEQFF.

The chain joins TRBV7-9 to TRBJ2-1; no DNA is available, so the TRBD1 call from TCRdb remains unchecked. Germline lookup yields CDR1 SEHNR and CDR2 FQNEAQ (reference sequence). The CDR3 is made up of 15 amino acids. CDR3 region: CASSPRGAAYNEQFF.